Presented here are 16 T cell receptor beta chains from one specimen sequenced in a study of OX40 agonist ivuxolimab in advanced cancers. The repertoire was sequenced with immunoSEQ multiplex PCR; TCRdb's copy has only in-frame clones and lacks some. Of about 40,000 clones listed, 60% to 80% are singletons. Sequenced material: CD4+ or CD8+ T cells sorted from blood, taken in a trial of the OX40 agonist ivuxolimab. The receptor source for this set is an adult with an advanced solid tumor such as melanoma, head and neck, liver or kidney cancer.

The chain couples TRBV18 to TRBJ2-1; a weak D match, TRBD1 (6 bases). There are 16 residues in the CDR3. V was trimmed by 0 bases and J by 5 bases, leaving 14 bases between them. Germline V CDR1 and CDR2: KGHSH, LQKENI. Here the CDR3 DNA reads TGTGCCAGCTCACCACCGAGGGGGTCCGGGAACAATGAGCAGTTCTTC. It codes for CASSPPRGSGNNEQFF.

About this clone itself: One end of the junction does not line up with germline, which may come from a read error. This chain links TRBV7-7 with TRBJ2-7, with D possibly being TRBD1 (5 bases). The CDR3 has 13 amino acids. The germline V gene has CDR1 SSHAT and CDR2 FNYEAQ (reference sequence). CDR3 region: CASSLELGVEQYF. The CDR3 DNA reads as TGTGCTAGCAGCTTAGAGTTAGGGGTCGAGCAGTACTTC.

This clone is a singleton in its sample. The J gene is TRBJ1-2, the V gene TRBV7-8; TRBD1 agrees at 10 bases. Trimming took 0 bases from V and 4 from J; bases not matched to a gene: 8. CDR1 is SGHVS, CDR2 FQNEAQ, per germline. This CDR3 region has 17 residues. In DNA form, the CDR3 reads TGTGCCAGCAGCTTAGCTCTCGGGACAGGGGTTGGCTATGGCTACACCTTC. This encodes CASSLALGTGVGYGYTF.

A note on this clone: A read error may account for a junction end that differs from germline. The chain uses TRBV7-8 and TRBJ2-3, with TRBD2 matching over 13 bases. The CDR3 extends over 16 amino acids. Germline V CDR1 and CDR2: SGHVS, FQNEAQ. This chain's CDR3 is CASSLRTSGSRDTQYF. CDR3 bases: TGTGCCAGCAGCTTACGGACTAGCGGGAGCAGAGATACGCAGTATTTT.

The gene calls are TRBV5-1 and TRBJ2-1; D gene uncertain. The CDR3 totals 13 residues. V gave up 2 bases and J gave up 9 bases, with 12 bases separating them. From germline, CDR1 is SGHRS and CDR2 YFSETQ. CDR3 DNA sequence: TGCGCCAGCAGCTTTAATGTTCGAGGTGAGCAGTTCTTC. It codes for CASSFNVRGEQFF.

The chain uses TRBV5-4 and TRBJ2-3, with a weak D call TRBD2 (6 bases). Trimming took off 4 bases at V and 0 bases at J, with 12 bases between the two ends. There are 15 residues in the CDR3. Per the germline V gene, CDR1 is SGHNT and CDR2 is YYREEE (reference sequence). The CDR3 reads CASSPGTASTDTQYF. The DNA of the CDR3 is TGTGCCAGCAGCCCCGGGACTGCTAGCACAGATACGCAGTATTTT.

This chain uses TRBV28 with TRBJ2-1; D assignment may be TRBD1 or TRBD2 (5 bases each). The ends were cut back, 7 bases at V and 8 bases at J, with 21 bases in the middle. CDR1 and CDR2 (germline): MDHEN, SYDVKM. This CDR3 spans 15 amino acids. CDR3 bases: TGTGCCAGCACCTTTAATCGGGGACCTAGGGATGAGCAGTTCTTC. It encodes CASTFNRGPRDEQFF.

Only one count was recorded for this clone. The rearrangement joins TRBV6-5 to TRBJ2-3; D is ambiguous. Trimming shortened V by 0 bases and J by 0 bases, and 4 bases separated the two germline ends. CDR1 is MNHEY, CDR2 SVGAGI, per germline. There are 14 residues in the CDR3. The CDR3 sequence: CASSYSPSTDTQYF. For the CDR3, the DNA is TGTGCCAGCAGTTACTCCCCTAGCACAGATACGCAGTATTTT.

CDR3 loop: CASSLRGGYEQYF. Here the CDR3 DNA reads TGTGCCAGCAGTTTACGGGGAGGCTACGAGCAGTACTTC. The chain combines TRBV27 with TRBJ2-7, with a tentative D call TRBD2 (6 bases). The CDR3 has 13 residues. V was trimmed by 2 bases and J by 3 bases, leaving 8 bases between them. Looked up from germline, CDR1 is MNHEY and CDR2 is SMNVEV (reference sequence).

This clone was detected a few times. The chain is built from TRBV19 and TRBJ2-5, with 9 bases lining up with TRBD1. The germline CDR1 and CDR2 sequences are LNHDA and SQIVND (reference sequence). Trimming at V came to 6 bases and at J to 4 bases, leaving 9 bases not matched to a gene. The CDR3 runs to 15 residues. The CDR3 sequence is CASRNPGQGRETQYF. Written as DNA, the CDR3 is TGTGCCAGTAGGAATCCGGGACAGGGAAGAGAGACCCAGTACTTC.

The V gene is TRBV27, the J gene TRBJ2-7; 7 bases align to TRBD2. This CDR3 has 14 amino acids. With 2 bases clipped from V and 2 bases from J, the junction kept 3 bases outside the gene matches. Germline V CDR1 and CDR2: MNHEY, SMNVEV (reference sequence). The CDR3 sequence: CASSLVGGTYEQYF. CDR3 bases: TGTGCCAGCAGTTTAGTGGGGGGGACCTACGAGCAGTACTTC.

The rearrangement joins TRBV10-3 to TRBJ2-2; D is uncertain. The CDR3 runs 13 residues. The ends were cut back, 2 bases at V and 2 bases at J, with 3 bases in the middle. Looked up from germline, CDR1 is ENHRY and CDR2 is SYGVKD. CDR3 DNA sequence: TGTGCCATCAGTGAGAGTAACACCGGGGAGCTGTTTTTT. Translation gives CAISESNTGELFF.

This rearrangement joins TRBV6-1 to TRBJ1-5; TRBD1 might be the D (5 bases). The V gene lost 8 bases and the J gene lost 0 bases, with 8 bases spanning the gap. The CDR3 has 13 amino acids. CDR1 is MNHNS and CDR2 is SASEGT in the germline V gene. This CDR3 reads CASGRGSNQPQHF. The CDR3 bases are TGTGCCAGCGGGAGGGGTAGCAATCAGCCCCAGCATTTT.

The CDR3: CASSFLGGGDEQYF. The CDR3 bases are TGTGCCAGCAGCTTCCTAGGTGGCGGCGACGAGCAGTACTTC. The rearrangement joins TRBV7-9 to TRBJ2-7; D remains ambiguous. The length of the CDR3 is 14 residues. V gave up 3 bases and J gave up 5 bases, with 14 bases separating them. Germline CDR1 reads SEHNR; CDR2 reads FQNEAQ (reference sequence).

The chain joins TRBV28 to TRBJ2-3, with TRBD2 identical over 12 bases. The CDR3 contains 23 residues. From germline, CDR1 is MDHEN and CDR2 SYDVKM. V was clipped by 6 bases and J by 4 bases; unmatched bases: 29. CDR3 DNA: TGTGCCAGCAGCCCCCGAGGGCCTAGCGGGGGGGCCGATTACTCTTTTGTCCCAGATACGCAGTATTTT. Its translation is CASSPRGPSGGADYSFVPDTQYF.

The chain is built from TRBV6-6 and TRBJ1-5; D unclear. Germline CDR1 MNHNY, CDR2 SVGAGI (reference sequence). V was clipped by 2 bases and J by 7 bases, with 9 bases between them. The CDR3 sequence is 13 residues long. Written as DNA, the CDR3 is TGTGCCAGCAGTTACGGACTGAGCCAGCCCCAGCATTTT. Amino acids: CASSYGLSQPQHF.